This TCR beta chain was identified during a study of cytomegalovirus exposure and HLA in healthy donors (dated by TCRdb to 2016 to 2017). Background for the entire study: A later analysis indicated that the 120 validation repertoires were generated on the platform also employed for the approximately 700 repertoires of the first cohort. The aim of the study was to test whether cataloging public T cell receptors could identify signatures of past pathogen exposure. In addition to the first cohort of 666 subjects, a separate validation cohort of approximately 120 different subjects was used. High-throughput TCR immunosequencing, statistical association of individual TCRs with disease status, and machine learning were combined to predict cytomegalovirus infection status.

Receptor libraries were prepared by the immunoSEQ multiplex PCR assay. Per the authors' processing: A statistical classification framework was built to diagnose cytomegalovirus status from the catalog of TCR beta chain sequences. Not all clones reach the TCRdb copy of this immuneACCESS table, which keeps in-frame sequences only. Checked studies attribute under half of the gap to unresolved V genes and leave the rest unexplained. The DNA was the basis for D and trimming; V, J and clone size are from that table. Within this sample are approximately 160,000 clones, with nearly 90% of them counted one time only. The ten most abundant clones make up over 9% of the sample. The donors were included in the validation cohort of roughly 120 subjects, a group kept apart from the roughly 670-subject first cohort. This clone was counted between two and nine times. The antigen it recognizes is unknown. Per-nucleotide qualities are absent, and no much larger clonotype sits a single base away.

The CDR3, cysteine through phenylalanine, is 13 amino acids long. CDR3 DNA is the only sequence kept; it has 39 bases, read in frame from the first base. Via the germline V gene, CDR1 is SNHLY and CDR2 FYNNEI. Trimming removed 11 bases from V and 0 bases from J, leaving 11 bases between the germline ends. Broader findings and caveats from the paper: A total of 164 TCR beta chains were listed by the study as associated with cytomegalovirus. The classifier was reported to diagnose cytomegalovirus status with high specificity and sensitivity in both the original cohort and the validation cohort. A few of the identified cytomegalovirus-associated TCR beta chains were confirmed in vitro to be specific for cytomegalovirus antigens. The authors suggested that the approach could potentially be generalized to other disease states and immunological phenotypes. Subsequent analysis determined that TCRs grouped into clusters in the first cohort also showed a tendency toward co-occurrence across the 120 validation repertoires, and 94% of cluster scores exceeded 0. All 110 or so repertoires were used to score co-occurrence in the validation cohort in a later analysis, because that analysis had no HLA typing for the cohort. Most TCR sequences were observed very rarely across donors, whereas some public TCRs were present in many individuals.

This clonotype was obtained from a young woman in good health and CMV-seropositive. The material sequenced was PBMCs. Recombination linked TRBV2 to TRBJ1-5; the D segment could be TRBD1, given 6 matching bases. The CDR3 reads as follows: CAGGVYSNQPQHF. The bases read TGTGCCGGGGGCGTATATAGCAATCAGCCCCAGCATTTT.